The 18 T cell receptor beta chains presented below share a single source sample, sequenced in a study of cytomegalovirus exposure and HLA in healthy donors. 13 Jbeta primers and 60 Vbeta primers were used for the PCR. Measured with immunoSEQ multiplex PCR; TCRdb has only the in-frame clones, and not every one. The sample includes about 150,000 clones, 64% seen only once; the top ten take 2.5% to 3.5%. Sequencing was carried out using PBMCs. Receptors were obtained from a woman in her twenties or thirties in good health and CMV-seropositive.

J is TRBJ1-6 and V is TRBV11-2; 8 bases fit TRBD1. The CDR3 has 15 residues. From germline, CDR1 is SGHAT and CDR2 FQNNGV. V was clipped by 4 bases and J by 8 bases; unmatched bases: 7. Here the CDR3 DNA reads TGTGCCAGCAGCTGGGGGACAGGCCCGCATTCACCCCTCCACTTT. Amino acids: CASSWGTGPHSPLHF.

V is TRBV6-1 and J is TRBJ2-1; 7 bases fit TRBD1. Germline values: CDR1 MNHNS, CDR2 SASEGT. The CDR3 has 15 amino acids. V trimming: 4 bases; J trimming: 6 bases; junction bases outside the gene matches: 9. The CDR3 sequence: CASSAAPQGRNEQFF. The CDR3 nucleotides are TGTGCCAGCAGTGCCGCGCCACAGGGGCGCAATGAGCAGTTCTTC.

V usage is TRBV29-1 and J usage is TRBJ2-7, with D possibly matching TRBD1 (6 bases). V was cut by 5 bases and J by 0 bases, with 11 bases left in between. The CDR3 totals 13 residues. Germline V gene lookup returns CDR1 SQVTM and CDR2 ANQGSEA. The CDR3 reads CSVLRTASYEQYF. The CDR3 nucleotides read TGCAGCGTTCTACGGACAGCCTCCTACGAGCAGTACTTC.

This rearrangement joins TRBV7-2 to TRBJ1-2, with D maybe TRBD1 (5 bases). CDR3 size: 15 residues. V lost 5 bases to trimming and J lost 5 bases, with 18 bases between them. CDR1 SGHTA and CDR2 FQGNSA come from the germline V gene. This chain's CDR3 is CASSPSSGREYGYTF. The DNA of the CDR3 is TGTGCCAGCAGCCCATCATCGGGGCGGGAATATGGCTACACCTTC.

The chain combines TRBV28 with TRBJ1-2, with TRBD1 identical over 8 bases. The V segment lost 6 bases and the J segment 4 bases; nucleotides outside the gene matches: 7. Germline assignment: CDR1 MDHEN and CDR2 SYDVKM. The CDR3 length is 14 residues. CDR3 in DNA: TGTGCCAGCAGGTCCCCAGGGGGCCTCTATGGCTACACCTTC. Translating it yields CASRSPGGLYGYTF.

This chain connects TRBV19 to TRBJ1-2; a weak D match, TRBD1 (5 bases). Germline CDR1 reads LNHDA; CDR2 reads SQIVND (reference sequence). Deletions cut 7 bases from V and 7 bases from J, with 19 bases between. The CDR3 covers 14 residues. In DNA, the CDR3 is TGTGCCAGTAATCCTTCGCGGGGGGGAGGTGGCTACACCTTC. As protein: CASNPSRGGGGYTF.

This clone was seen more than once but under ten times. V gene TRBV15 combines with J gene TRBJ2-7; D gene uncertain. CDR3 length: 15 amino acids. In germline, CDR1 is LNHNV, CDR2 YYDKDF (reference sequence). Trimming removed 0 bases from V and 2 bases from J, with 11 bases in between. As DNA, the CDR3 is TGTGCCACCAGCAGAGATCTTGCGGATACCTACGAGCAGTACTTC. This translates into CATSRDLADTYEQYF.

CDR3 residues: CASRQWPEHQGGPGNTIYF. The CDR3 DNA reads as TGCGCCAGCAGGCAGTGGCCCGAACATCAGGGTGGACCTGGAAACACCATATATTTT. This sequence joins TRBV4-1 and TRBJ1-3; weak D call: TRBD1 (5 bases). The germline V gene has CDR1 MGHRA and CDR2 YSYEKL. Trimming took off 6 bases at V and 2 bases at J, with 26 bases between the two ends. The CDR3 sequence is 19 residues long.

The chain is built from TRBV5-1 and TRBJ1-3; unclear D gene. V dropped 5 bases and J dropped 1 base, with 16 bases sitting between them. The germline gives CDR1 SGHRS, CDR2 YFSETQ. The CDR3 length is 16 residues. CDR3 sequence: CASRQRAGGSGNTIYF. The DNA of the CDR3 is TGCGCCAGCAGGCAGCGGGCAGGAGGATCTGGAAACACCATATATTTT. Complete variable domain (other parts from reference TRBV5-1 and TRBJ1-3): KAGVTQTPRYLIKTRGQQVTLSCSPISGHRSVSWYQQTPGQGLQFLFEYFSETQRNKGNFPGRFSGRQFSNSRSEMNVSTLELGDSALYLCASRQRAGGSGNTIYFGEGSWLTVV.

The gene calls are TRBV5-1 and TRBJ1-1; unclear D gene. CDR1 is SGHRS, CDR2 YFSETQ, per germline. This CDR3 contains 12 residues. Trimming removed 4 bases from V and 3 bases from J, with 7 bases in between. The CDR3 sequence: CASSPDYTEAFF. DNA for the CDR3: TGCGCCAGCAGCCCCGACTACACTGAAGCTTTCTTT.

The V and J genes are TRBV15 and TRBJ1-2; D remains ambiguous. With 6 bases removed from V and 7 bases from J, the gap between germline ends came to 12 bases. Germline CDR1 is LNHNV and CDR2 is YYDKDF (reference sequence). The CDR3 length is 12 residues. The CDR3 reads CATSPPRSGYTF. The CDR3 bases are TGTGCCACCAGTCCCCCGAGGAGTGGCTACACCTTC.

This chain uses TRBV4-2 with TRBJ2-3; D is perhaps TRBD2 (6 bases). The CDR3 contains 15 residues. In germline, CDR1 is LGHNA, CDR2 YNFKEQ. The V gene lost 1 base and the J gene lost 6 bases, with 14 bases spanning the gap. Here the CDR3 reads CASSQVWFGSDTQYF. CDR3 DNA sequence: TGTGCCAGCAGCCAAGTCTGGTTCGGGAGCGATACGCAGTATTTT.

The V gene is TRBV2, the J gene TRBJ2-3, with TRBD1 as a possible D gene (5 bases). CDR3 length: 13 residues. Per the germline V gene, CDR1 is SNHLY and CDR2 is FYNNEI. V shed 6 bases and J shed 1 base, with 8 bases lying between them. The CDR3 reads CASRPTGTDTQYF. As DNA, the CDR3 is TGTGCCAGCAGACCGACAGGCACAGATACGCAGTATTTT.

The chain carries TRBV7-9 and TRBJ1-1, with 7 bases identical to TRBD1. The germline CDR1 and CDR2 sequences are SEHNR and FQNEAQ (reference sequence). V lost 2 bases and J lost 5; bases outside the gene matches: 8. The CDR3 has 15 residues. CDR3 coding DNA: TGTGCCAGCAGCTTAAGGGCAGGGGGGTGGACTGAAGCTTTCTTT. Protein sequence: CASSLRAGGWTEAFF.

The rearrangement links TRBV2 to TRBJ2-1, with D possibly being TRBD2 (5 bases). This CDR3 has 12 amino acids. The germline V gene encodes CDR1 SNHLY and CDR2 FYNNEI. Trimming took off 6 bases at V and 4 bases at J, with 7 bases between the two ends. The CDR3 sequence: CASRRTYNEQFF. The CDR3 DNA reads as TGTGCCAGCAGGCGGACTTACAATGAGCAGTTCTTC.

The J gene is TRBJ1-2, the V gene TRBV30; D is undetermined. In germline, CDR1 is GTSNPN, CDR2 SVGIG (reference sequence). This CDR3 contains 14 residues. V lost 0 bases and J lost 3, with 11 bases in between. This chain's CDR3 is CAWSVFNLHYGYTF. The CDR3 DNA sequence: TGTGCCTGGAGTGTTTTTAACCTACACTATGGCTACACCTTC.

The chain links TRBV4-1 to TRBJ2-3; tentatively, D is TRBD2 (5 bases). Trimming removed 4 bases at V and 0 bases at J, with 11 bases between. This CDR3 contains 15 residues. The germline V gene encodes CDR1 MGHRA and CDR2 YSYEKL. The CDR3 sequence is CASSPLEGSTDTQYF. The CDR3 nucleotides read TGCGCCAGCAGCCCCCTCGAGGGAAGCACAGATACGCAGTATTTT.

The rearrangement links TRBV7-9 to TRBJ2-7; 10 positions match TRBD1. The junction had 8 bases not matched to a gene; V was cut back by 6 bases and J by 3 bases. The CDR3 contains 15 residues. Germline lookup yields CDR1 SEHNR and CDR2 FQNEAQ (reference sequence). In nucleotides, the CDR3 is TGTGCCAGCAGACGACTGGGACAGGGGCTCTACGAGCAGTACTTC. Amino acids: CASRRLGQGLYEQYF.